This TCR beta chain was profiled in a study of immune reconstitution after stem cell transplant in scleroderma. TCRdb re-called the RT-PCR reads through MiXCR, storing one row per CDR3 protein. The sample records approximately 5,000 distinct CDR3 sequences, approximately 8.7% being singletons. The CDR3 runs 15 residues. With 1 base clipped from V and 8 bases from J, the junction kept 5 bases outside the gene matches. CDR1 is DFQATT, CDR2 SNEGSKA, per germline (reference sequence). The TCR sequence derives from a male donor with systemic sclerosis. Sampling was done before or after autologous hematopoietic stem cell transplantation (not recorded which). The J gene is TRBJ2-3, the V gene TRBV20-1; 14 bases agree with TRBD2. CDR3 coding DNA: TGCAGTGCTAGAGGGACTAGCGGGGGGCGAGGTACGCAGTATTTT. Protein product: CSARGTSGGRGTQYF.